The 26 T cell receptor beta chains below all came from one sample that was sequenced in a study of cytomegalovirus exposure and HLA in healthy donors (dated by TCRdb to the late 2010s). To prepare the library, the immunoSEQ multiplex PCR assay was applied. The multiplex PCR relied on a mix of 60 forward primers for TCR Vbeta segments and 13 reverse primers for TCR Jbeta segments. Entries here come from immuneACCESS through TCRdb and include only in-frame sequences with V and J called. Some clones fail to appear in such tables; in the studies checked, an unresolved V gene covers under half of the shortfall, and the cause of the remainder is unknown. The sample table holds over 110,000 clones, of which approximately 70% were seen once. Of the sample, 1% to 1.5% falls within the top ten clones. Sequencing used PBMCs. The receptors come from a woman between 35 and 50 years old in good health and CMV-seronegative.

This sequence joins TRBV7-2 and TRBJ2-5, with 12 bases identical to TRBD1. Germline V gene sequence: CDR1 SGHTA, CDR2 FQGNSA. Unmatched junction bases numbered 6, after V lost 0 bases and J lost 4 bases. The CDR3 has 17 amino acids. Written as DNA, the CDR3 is TGTGCCAGCAGCTTAGCGCTCGGGACAGGGGGCGTAGAGACCCAGTACTTC. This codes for CASSLALGTGGVETQYF.

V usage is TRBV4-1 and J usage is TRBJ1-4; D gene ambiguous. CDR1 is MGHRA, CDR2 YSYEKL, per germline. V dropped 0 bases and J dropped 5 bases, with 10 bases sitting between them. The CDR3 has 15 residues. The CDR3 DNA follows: TGCGCCAGCAGCCAAGAGGGCCTCCCGAATGAAAAACTGTTTTTT. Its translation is CASSQEGLPNEKLFF.

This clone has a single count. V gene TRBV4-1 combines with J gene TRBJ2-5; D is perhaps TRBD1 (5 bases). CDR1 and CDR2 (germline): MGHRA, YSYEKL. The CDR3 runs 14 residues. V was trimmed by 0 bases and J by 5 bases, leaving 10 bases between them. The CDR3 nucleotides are TGCGCCAGCAGCCAAGAGGGGCGAGTGGAGACCCAGTACTTC. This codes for CASSQEGRVETQYF.

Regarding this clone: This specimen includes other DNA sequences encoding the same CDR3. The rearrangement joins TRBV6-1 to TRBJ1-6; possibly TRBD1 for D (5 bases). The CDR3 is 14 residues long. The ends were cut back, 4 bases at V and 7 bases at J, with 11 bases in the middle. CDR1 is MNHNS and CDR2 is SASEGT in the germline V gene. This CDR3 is CASSGDSGNSPLHF. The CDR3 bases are TGTGCCAGCAGTGGGGACTCAGGGAATTCACCCCTCCACTTT.

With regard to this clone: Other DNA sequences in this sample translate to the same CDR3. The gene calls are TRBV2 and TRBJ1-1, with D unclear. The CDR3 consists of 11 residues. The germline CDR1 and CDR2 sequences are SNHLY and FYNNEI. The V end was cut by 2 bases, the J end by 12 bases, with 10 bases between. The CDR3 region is CASSETPVSFF. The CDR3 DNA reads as TGTGCCAGCAGTGAAACTCCCGTTTCTTTCTTT.

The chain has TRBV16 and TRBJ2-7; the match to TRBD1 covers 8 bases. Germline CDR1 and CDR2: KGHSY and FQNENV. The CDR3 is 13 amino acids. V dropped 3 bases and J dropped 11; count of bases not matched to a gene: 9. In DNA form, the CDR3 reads TGTGCCAGCAGCCACCGAAAACAGGGGGGCGAGTACTTC. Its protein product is CASSHRKQGGEYF.

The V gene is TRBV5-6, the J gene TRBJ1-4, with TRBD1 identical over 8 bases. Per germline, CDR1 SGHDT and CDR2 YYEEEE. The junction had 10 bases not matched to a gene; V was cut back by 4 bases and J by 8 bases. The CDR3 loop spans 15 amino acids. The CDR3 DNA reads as TGTGCCAGCAGCAGCTACAGGGGGAGGTCCGAAAAACTGTTTTTT. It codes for CASSSYRGRSEKLFF.

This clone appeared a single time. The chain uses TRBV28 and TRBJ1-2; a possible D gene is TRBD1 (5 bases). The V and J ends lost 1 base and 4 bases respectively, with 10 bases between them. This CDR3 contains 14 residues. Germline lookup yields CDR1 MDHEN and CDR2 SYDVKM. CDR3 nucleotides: TGTGCCAGCAGTTTATTCAGCGGGGGCTATGGCTACACCTTC. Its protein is CASSLFSGGYGYTF.

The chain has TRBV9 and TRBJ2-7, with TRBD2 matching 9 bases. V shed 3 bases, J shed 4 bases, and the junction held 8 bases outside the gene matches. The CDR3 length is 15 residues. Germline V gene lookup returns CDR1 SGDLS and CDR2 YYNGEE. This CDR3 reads CASSATSGKTYEQYF. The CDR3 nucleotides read TGTGCCAGCAGCGCGACTAGCGGAAAAACGTACGAGCAGTACTTC.

The CDR3, as DNA: TGTGCCAGCAGCTTGCAGGGGCGCGGCACTGAAGCTTTCTTT. This sequence encodes CASSLQGRGTEAFF. The genes are TRBV5-4 and TRBJ1-1, with D possibly matching TRBD1 (6 bases). From germline, CDR1 is SGHNT and CDR2 YYREEE (reference sequence). V lost 1 base and J lost 4, with 11 bases in between. The CDR3 loop spans 14 amino acids.

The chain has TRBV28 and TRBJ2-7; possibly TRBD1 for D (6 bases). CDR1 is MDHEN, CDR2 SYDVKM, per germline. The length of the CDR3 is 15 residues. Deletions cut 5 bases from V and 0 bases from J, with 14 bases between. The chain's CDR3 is CASSTGQTSSYEQYV. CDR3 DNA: TGTGCCAGCAGTACAGGACAGACCAGCTCCTACGAGCAGTACGTC.

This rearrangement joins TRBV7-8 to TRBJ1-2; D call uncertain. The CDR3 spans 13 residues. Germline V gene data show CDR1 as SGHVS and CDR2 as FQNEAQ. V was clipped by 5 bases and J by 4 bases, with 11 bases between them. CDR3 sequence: CASSPGSPYGYTF. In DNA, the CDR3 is TGTGCCAGCAGCCCCGGGTCGCCCTATGGCTACACCTTC. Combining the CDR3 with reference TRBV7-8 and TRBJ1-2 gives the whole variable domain GAGVSQSPRYKVAKRGQDVALRCDPISGHVSLFWYQQALGQGPEFLTYFQNEAQLDKSGLPSDRFFAERPEGSVSTLKIQRTQQEDSAVYLCASSPGSPYGYTFGSGTRLTVV.

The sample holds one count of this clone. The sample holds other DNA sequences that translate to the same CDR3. DNA of the CDR3: TGCGCCAGCAGTCAGGGGTTCTCCTACGAGCAGTACGTC. Amino acid sequence: CASSQGFSYEQYV. The rearrangement uses TRBV10-2 and TRBJ2-7; D may be TRBD1 (6 bases). CDR1 and CDR2 (germline): WSHSY, SAAADI. The CDR3 runs 13 residues. The V gene lost 5 bases and the J gene lost 0 bases, with 8 bases spanning the gap.

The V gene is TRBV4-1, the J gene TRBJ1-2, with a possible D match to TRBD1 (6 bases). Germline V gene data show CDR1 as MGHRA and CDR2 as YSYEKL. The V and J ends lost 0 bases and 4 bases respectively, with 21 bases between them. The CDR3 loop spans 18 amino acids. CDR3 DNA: TGCGCCAGCAGCCAAGATGGAGGCAGGGGAGTAAGTCGCTATGGCTACACCTTC. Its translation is CASSQDGGRGVSRYGYTF.

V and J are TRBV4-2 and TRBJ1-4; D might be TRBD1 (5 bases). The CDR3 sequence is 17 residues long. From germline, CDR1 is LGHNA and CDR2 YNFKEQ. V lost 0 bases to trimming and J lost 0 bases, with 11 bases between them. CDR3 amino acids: CASSQDSGVATNEKLFF. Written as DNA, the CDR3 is TGTGCCAGCAGCCAAGATTCGGGGGTTGCAACTAATGAAAAACTGTTTTTT.

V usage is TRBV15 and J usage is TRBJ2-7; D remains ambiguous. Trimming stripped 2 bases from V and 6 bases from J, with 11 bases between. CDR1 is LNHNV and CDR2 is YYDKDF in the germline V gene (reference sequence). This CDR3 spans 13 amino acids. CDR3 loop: CATSRSIVSEQYV. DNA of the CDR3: TGTGCCACCAGCAGATCGATAGTAAGCGAGCAGTACGTC.

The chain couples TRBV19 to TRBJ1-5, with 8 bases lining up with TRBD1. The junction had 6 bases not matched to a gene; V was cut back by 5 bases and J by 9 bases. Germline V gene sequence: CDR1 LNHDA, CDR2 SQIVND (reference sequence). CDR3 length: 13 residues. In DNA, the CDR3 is TGTGCCAGTAGTGTGGACAGGGCCCGGCCCCAGCATTTT. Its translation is CASSVDRARPQHF.

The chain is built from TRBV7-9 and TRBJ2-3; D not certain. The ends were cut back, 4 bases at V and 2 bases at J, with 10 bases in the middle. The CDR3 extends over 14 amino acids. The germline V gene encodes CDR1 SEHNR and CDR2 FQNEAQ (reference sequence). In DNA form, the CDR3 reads TGTGCCAGCAGCTGGAGAAGCGACACAGATACGCAGTATTTT. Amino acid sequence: CASSWRSDTDTQYF.

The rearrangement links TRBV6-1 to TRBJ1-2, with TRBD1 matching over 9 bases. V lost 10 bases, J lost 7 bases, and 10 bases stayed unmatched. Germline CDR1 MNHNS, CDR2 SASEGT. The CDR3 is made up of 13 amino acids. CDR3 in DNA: TGTGCCACCGACCTTACAGGGGGCGGTGGCTACACCTTC. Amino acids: CATDLTGGGGYTF.

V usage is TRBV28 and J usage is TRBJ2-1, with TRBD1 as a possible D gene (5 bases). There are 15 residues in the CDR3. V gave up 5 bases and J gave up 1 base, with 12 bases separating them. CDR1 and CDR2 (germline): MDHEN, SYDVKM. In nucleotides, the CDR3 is TGTGCCAGCAGTCCAACTCAGGGATCCTACAATGAGCAGTTCTTC. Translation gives CASSPTQGSYNEQFF.

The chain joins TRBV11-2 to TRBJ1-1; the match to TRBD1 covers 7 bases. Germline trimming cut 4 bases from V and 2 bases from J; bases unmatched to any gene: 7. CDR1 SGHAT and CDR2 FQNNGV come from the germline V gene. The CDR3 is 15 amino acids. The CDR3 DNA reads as TGTGCCAGCAGCTATACAAGACAGGGCAACACTGAAGCTTTCTTT. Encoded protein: CASSYTRQGNTEAFF.

CDR3 in DNA: TGTGCCAGCACCCACGGGACAGGGGGCGATGGCTACACCTTC. Translated, it gives CASTHGTGGDGYTF. The V call is TRBV7-9, the J call TRBJ1-2; TRBD1 agrees at 12 bases. Germline assignment: CDR1 SEHNR and CDR2 FQNEAQ (reference sequence). Losses at the gene ends were 7 bases for V and 6 bases for J; bases not matched to a gene: 6. The CDR3 runs 14 residues.

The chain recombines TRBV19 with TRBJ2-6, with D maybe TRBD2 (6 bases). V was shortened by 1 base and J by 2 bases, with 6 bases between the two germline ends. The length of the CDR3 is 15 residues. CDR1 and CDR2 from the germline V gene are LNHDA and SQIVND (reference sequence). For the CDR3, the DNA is TGTGCCAGTAGTATAGCGGGAGCTGGGGCCAACGTCCTGACTTTC. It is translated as CASSIAGAGANVLTF.

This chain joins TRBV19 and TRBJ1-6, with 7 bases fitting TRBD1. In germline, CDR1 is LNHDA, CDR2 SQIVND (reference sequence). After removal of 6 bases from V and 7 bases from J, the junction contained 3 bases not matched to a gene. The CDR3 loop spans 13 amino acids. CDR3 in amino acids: CASRTGVNSPLHF. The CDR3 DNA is TGTGCCAGTAGAACAGGGGTAAATTCACCCCTCCACTTT.

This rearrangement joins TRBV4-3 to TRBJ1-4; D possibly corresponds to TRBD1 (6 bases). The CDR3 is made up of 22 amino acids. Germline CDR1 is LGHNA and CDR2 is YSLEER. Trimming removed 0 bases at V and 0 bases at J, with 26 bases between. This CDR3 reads CASSQEAVVLAGDYATNEKLFF. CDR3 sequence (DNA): TGCGCCAGCAGCCAAGAAGCCGTAGTGTTGGCAGGGGACTATGCAACTAATGAAAAACTGTTTTTT.

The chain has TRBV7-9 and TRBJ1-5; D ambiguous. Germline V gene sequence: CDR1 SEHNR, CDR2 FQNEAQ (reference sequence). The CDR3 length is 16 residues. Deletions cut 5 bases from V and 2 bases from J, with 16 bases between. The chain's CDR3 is CASSLYEGIGNQPQHF. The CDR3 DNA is TGTGCCAGCAGCCTCTACGAGGGTATTGGCAATCAGCCCCAGCATTTT. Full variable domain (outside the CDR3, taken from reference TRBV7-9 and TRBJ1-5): DTGVSQNPRHKITKRGQNVTFRCDPISEHNRLYWYRQTLGQGPEFLTYFQNEAQLEKSRLLSDRFSAERPKGSFSTLEIQRTEQGDSAMYLCASSLYEGIGNQPQHFGDGTRLSIL.